This T cell receptor beta chain comes out of a study of spatial heterogeneity in lung cancer (dated by TCRdb to the late 2010s). For the wider study: Donors were over 60 patients with early-stage, untreated non-small cell lung cancer from the lung TRACERx cohort. In non-small cell lung cancer, the study quantitatively compared TCR alpha and beta repertoires across several tumor regions, matched nontumor lung, and blood. Follow-up PBMC samples were sequenced whenever available, with the median time to follow-up being approximately two years after resection. In the raw uncorrected reads, each unique combination of TCR and UMI appeared more than ten times on average. Beta-chain transcripts were consistently detected in greater numbers than alpha-chain transcripts, which likely reflects a higher abundance of beta-chain transcripts. At surgery, both alpha and beta chains were TCR-sequenced in about 200 tumor regions, fewer than 80 matched nontumor lung samples and a few dozen PBMC samples. The study linked features of the TCR repertoire to counts of nonsynonymous mutations, which were determined by whole-exome sequencing of tumor tissue. Results the study describes overall, beyond this receptor: Ubiquitous expanded tumor TCRs showed up in blood more often at tumor resection than at routine follow-up. Only 15 or so patients were included in the comparisons of baseline and follow-up blood repertoires. Confirming at a functional level the hypothesis that regional TCRs recognize regional mutations was considered to require additional single-cell paired TCR alpha and beta sequencing.

This clonotype was seen ten or more times. Which antigen it targets is not known. There are no base qualities to consult, and no much larger clone falls within one base. The receptor library was made with 5' RACE. Sequenced on a NextSeq 500. In the TCR library protocol, a unique molecular identifier was attached to each TCR cDNA molecule so that PCR and sequencing errors could be corrected. Per the authors' processing: TCR identification, UMI-based error correction and CDR3 extraction were performed with Decombinator tools. Expanded TCRs were defined as those above a frequency of 2 per 1,000, corresponding to the top 1% of the tumor frequency distribution. Rényi diversity was computed with the R vegan package after subsampling each repertoire 100 times to 5,000 TCRs. To build CDR3 similarity networks, amino acid triplet string-kernel similarity was used, and CDR3s were connected when their pairwise similarity was above 0.82. TCRdb handled the public reads itself, with Q25 trimming in fastp and clone calling in MiXCR, and kept productive beta chains. When rows share a CDR3 protein, they turn into one entry using the most common DNA and genes. It is TCRdb's table, rather than the study itself, that gives the V and J calls and clone size. The sample data list about 17,000 distinct CDR3 sequences, and about a fifth of these were observed just once. The ten top clones hold about 6.7% of the sample.

V and J are trimmed by 4 bases and 2 bases, and the gene matches miss 5 bases of the junction. Counted from cysteine to phenylalanine, this CDR3 has 14 amino acids. Only CDR3 DNA is held: 42 bases, read in frame from base 1. Via the germline V gene, CDR1 is SGHRS and CDR2 YFSETQ. This specimen's time point label, per the study, means: blood at routine non-recurrence follow-up after resection. Without any cell sorting, TCR sequencing was performed on whole RNA extracted either from tumor and nontumor lung tissue or from cryopreserved PBMC samples. Only patients with enough RNA available from two or more tumor regions were chosen for TCR sequencing.

The material was PBMCs, obtained at follow-up. The rearrangement joined TRBV5-1 to TRBJ2-7, with 8 bases matching TRBD1. The source is a male donor with early-stage non-small cell lung cancer. This receptor has the CDR3 CASSPRQGTYEQYF. The base sequence is TGCGCCAGCAGCCCCCGACAGGGGACCTACGAGCAGTACTTC. With the rest looked up from the reference TRBV5-1 and TRBJ2-7 genes rather than sequenced, the full variable domain is KAGVTQTPRYLIKTRGQQVTLSCSPISGHRSVSWYQQTPGQGLQFLFEYFSETQRNKGNFPGRFSGRQFSNSRSEMNVSTLELGDSALYLCASSPRQGTYEQYFGPGTRLTVT.